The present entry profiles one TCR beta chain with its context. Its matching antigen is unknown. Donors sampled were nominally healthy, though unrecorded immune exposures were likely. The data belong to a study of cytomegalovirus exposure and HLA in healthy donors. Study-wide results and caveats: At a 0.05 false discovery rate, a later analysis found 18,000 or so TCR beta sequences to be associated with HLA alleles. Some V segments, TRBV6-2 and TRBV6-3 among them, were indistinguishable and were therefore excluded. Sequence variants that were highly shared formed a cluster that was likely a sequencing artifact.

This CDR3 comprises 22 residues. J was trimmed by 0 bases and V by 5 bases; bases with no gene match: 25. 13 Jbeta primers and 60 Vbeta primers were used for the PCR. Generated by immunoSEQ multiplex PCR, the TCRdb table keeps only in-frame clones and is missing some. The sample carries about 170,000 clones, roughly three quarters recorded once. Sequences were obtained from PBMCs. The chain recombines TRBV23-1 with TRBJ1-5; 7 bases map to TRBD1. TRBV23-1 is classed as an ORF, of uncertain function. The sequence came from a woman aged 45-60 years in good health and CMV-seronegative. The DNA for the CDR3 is TGCGCCAGCAGTACCAGACTTTCTTCCGGGACAGTGACGCCCTATAGCAATCAGCCCCAGCATTTT. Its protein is CASSTRLSSGTVTPYSNQPQHF.